This T cell receptor beta chain was identified during a study of CD8+ T cells in alopecia areata. Study results and limitations: The study found tofacitinib significantly decreased scalp clonality and expanded CD8+ clones among the top 100. Patients shared TCRs less clearly than mice did, possibly for HLA-related reasons. Researchers report lesional scalp, most notably alopecia totalis/universalis, outstripped normal scalp in clonality.

cDNA prepared by RNA extraction and subsequent reverse transcription served as the template for sequencing. Clones were read by immunoSEQ multiplex PCR, and TCRdb kept only the in-frame ones, dropping some. This sample carries some 120,000 clones, 61% of them seen once, and the ten largest clones take around 5.7%. Specified treatment: oral pan-JAK inhibitor, 5-10 mg twice daily. Alopecia areata patients provided lesional scalp punch biopsies and peripheral blood. The CDR3 sequence is 13 residues long. From germline, CDR1 is LGHNA and CDR2 YSLEER. Trimming took off 3 bases at V and 8 bases at J, with 11 bases between the two ends. With respect to this clone: As yet, its antigen is unknown.

This specimen consisted of CD4+ T cells sorted from blood, obtained at week 4, from a patient treated with tofacitinib. This rearrangement joins TRBV4-3 to TRBJ2-4, with D possibly matching TRBD1 (5 bases). The TCR comes from a human donor with alopecia areata. The CDR3 sequence is CASSQGLIDIQYF. CDR3 DNA sequence: TGCGCCAGCAGCCAGGGGCTTATTGACATTCAGTACTTC.